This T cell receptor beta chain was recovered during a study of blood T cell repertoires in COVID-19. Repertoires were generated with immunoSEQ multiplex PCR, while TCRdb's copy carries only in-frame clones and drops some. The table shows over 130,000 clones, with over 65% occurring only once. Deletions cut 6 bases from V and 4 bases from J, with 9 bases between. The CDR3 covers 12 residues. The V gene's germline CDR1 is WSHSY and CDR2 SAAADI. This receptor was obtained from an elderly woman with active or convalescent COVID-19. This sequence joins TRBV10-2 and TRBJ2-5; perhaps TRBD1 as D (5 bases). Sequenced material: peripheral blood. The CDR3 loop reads CASSQGGETQYF. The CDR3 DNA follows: TGCGCCAGCAGCCAGGGTGGAGAGACCCAGTACTTC.